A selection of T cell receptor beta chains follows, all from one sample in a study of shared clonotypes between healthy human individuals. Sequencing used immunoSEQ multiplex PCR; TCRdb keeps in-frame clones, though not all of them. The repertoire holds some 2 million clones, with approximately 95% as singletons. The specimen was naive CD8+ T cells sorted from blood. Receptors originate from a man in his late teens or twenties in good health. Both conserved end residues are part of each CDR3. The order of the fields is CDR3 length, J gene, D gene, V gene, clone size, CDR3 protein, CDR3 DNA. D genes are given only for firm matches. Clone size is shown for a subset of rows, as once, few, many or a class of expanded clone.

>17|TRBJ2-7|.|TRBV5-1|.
CASSLLIRGGAHYEQYF
TGCGCCAGCAGCTTATTGATCCGAGGGGGGGCGCACTACGAGCAGTACTTC
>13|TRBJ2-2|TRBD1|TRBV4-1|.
CASSQQGAGELFF
TGCGCCAGCAGCCAACAGGGGGCCGGGGAGCTGTTTTTT
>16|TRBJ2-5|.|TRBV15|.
CATSRDTARYQETQYF
TGTGCCACCAGCAGAGATACCGCGAGGTACCAAGAGACCCAGTACTTC
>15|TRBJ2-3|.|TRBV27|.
CASSPETSWTDTQYF
TGTGCCAGCAGTCCCGAGACAAGTTGGACAGATACGCAGTATTTT
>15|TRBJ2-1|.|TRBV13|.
CASSLTGTYYNEQFF
TGTGCCAGCAGCTTAACCGGGACATACTACAATGAGCAGTTCTTC
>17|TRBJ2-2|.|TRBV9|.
CASSVAVVISNTGELFF
TGTGCCAGCAGCGTAGCGGTAGTCATCTCGAACACCGGGGAGCTGTTTTTT
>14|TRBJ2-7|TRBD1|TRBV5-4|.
CASSLGQGPYEQYF
TGTGCCAGCAGCTTGGGACAGGGTCCATACGAGCAGTACTTC
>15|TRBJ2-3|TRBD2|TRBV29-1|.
CSYASGGDGTDTQYF
TGCAGCTACGCTAGCGGGGGGGATGGAACAGATACGCAGTATTTT
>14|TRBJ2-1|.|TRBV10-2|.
CASSASGQGNEQFF
TGCGCCAGCAGTGCCAGCGGGCAGGGGAATGAGCAGTTCTTC
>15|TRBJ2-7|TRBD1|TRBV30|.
CACHTLGTDGAEQYF
TGTGCCTGTCACACCCTCGGGACAGACGGTGCGGAGCAGTACTTC
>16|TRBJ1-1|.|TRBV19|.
CASSIGPGSLRTEAFF
TGTGCCAGTAGTATAGGCCCTGGCAGCCTGCGCACTGAAGCTTTCTTT
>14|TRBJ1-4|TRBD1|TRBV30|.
CAWKTGQGDEKLFF
TGTGCCTGGAAGACGGGACAGGGGGATGAAAAACTGTTTTTT
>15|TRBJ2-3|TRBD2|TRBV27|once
CASSLLGGNTDTQYF
TGTGCCAGCAGTTTATTGGGGGGGAACACAGATACGCAGTATTTT
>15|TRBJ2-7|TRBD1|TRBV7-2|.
CASSLDRGVGYEQYF
TGTGCCAGCAGCTTAGACAGGGGCGTGGGATACGAGCAGTACTTC
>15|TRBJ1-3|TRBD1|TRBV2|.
CASSEWDSSGNTIYF
TGTGCCAGCAGTGAATGGGACAGCTCTGGAAACACCATATATTTT
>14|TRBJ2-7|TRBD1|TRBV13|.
CASSLGQGIYEQYF
TGTGCCAGCAGCCTGGGACAGGGGATCTACGAGCAGTACTTC
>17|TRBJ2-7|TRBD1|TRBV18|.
CASSPPPGGDIPYEQYF
TGTGCCAGCTCACCGCCCCCAGGGGGTGATATCCCCTACGAGCAGTACTTC
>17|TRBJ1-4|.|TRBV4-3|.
CASSQDLSGGEDEKLFF
TGCGCCAGCAGCCAAGATCTTTCGGGGGGGGAAGATGAAAAACTGTTTTTT
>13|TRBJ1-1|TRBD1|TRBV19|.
CASSFGTVLEAFF
TGTGCCAGTAGTTTCGGGACAGTCCTTGAAGCTTTCTTT
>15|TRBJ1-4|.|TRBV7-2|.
CASSSRTAFNEKLFF
TGTGCCAGCAGCTCACGGACGGCCTTTAATGAAAAACTGTTTTTT
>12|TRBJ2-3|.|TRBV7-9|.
CASSLLADTQYF
TGTGCCAGCAGCCTCCTAGCAGATACGCAGTATTTT
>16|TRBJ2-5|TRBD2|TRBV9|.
CASSPRVVAGGETQYF
TGTGCCAGCAGCCCCAGGGTGGTAGCGGGAGGAGAGACCCAGTACTTC
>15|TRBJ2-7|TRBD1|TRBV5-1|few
CASSRGTENSYEQYF
TGCGCCAGCAGCCGAGGGACAGAAAACTCCTACGAGCAGTACTTC
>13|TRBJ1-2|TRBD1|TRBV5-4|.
CASSFAGGVGYTF
TGTGCCAGCAGCTTCGCAGGGGGAGTTGGCTACACCTTC
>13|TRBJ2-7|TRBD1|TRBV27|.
CASSIQGQYEQYF
TGTGCCAGCAGTATACAGGGGCAATACGAGCAGTACTTC
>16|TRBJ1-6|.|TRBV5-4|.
CASSLDPILYNSPLHF
TGTGCCAGCAGCTTGGATCCCATTCTCTATAATTCACCCCTCCACTTT
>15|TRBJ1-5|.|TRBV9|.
CASSATQGPGEPQHF
TGTGCCAGCAGCGCAACACAGGGTCCGGGGGAGCCCCAGCATTTT
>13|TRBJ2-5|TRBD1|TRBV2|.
CASIPTGEETQYF
TGTGCCAGCATCCCGACAGGGGAAGAGACCCAGTACTTC
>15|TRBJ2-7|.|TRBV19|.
CASSSLLGTSYEQYF
TGTGCCAGTAGTAGCCTGTTGGGGACGTCCTACGAGCAGTACTTC
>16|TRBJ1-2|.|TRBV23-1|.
CASSQSQRGDYYGYTF
TGCGCCAGCAGTCAATCTCAACGGGGGGATTACTATGGCTACACCTTC
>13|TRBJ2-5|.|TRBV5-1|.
CASSLAVWETQYF
TGCGCCAGCAGTTTGGCCGTATGGGAGACCCAGTACTTC
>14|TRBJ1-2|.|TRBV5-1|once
CASSLRGLNYGYTF
TGCGCCAGCAGCTTGAGGGGCCTGAACTATGGCTACACCTTC
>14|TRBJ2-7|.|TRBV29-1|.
CSVVLPQGSYEQYF
TGCAGCGTTGTCCTCCCACAGGGTTCCTACGAGCAGTACTTC
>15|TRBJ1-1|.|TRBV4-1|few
CASSQVGQLNTEAFF
TGCGCCAGCAGCCAAGTCGGACAGCTGAACACTGAAGCTTTCTTT
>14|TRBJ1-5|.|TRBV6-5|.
CASSYSEGNQPQHF
TGTGCCAGCAGTTACTCGGAAGGGAATCAGCCCCAGCATTTT
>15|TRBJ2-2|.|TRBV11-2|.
CASSLYGVNTGELFF
TGTGCCAGCAGCTTATATGGGGTGAACACCGGGGAGCTGTTTTTT
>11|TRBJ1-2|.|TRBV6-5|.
CASRDLNSYTF
TGTGCCAGCAGGGACTTAAACAGCTACACCTTC
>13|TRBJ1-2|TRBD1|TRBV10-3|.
CAIWTGGVYGYTF
TGTGCCATCTGGACAGGGGGGGTCTATGGCTACACCTTC
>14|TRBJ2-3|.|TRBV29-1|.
CSVDSGARTDTQYF
TGCAGCGTTGACTCAGGCGCCCGCACAGATACGCAGTATTTT
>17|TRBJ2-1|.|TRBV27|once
CASSLSYSAHSYNEQFF
TGTGCCAGCAGTTTATCGTATTCGGCACATTCCTACAATGAGCAGTTCTTC
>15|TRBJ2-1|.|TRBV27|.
CASSPPNDRWNEQFF
TGTGCCAGCAGTCCCCCGAACGACAGATGGAATGAGCAGTTCTTC
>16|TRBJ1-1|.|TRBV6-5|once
CASSYAEGFGYTEAFF
TGTGCCAGCAGTTACGCAGAGGGGTTCGGATACACTGAAGCTTTCTTT
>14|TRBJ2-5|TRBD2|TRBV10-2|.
CASSLSGTQETQYF
TGCGCCAGCAGCCTTAGCGGGACACAAGAGACCCAGTACTTC
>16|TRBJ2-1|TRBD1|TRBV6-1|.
CASSELTGGAYNEQFF
TGTGCCAGCAGTGAATTGACAGGGGGCGCCTACAATGAGCAGTTCTTC
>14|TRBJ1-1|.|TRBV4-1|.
CAAGDRDPAGEAFF
TGCGCCGCCGGCGACCGGGACCCAGCGGGTGAAGCTTTCTTT
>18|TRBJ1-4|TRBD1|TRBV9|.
CASSAGVTGNPSNEKLFF
TGTGCCAGCAGCGCGGGGGTGACAGGGAACCCTTCCAATGAAAAACTGTTTTTT
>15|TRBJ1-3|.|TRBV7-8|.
CASSLLAGTGNTIYF
TGTGCCAGCAGCTTACTTGCCGGGACTGGAAACACCATATATTTT
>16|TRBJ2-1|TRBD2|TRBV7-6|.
CASRKSSGSSYNEQFF
TGTGCCAGCAGGAAGTCTAGCGGGAGCTCCTACAATGAGCAGTTCTTC
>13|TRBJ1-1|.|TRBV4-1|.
CASSRTGNTEAFF
TGCGCCAGCAGCCGGACGGGGAACACTGAAGCTTTCTTT
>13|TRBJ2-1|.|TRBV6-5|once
CASSYKRRNEQFF
TGTGCCAGCAGTTACAAACGGCGAAATGAGCAGTTCTTC